This T cell receptor (beta chain) was sequenced during a study of T cell changes during pregnancy in multiple sclerosis. With 4 bases clipped from V and 6 bases from J, the junction kept 11 bases outside the gene matches. The CDR3 is 16 residues long. The V gene's germline CDR1 is SGHRS and CDR2 YFSETQ. This table comes from immunoSEQ multiplex PCR, and its TCRdb copy is limited to in-frame clones, with some not included. The sample shows tens of thousands of clones, roughly 92% of them seen only once. The specimen was CD4+ T cells from peripheral blood mononuclear cells, collected in the third trimester of pregnancy. The TCR sequence derives from a female donor with multiple sclerosis, enrolled in a pregnancy study. The chain couples TRBV5-1 to TRBJ2-1, with TRBD2 matching 9 bases. CDR3 DNA sequence: TGCGCCAGCAGCCTTCCTAGCGGGGCCAGTAGCAATGAGCAGTTCTTC. Translation gives CASSLPSGASSNEQFF.